A selection of T cell receptor beta chains follows, all from one sample in a study of low-dose radiotherapy and immunotherapy resistance in tumors. One entry per CDR3 protein, called by TCRdb with MiXCR from the reads. The sample has 30,000 or so distinct CDR3 sequences; around 54% are singletons. The material sequenced was PBMCs, taken after low-dose radiotherapy plus immunotherapy. These receptors came from a male donor with gallbladder cancer. The CDR3 runs from the conserved cysteine through the conserved F or W. Fields, in order: clone size, J gene, V gene, D gene, CDR3 DNA, CDR3 protein. The D gene is left open where the match is weak. Some rows mark clone size as missing; the rest say once, few, many or name a class of expanded clone.

NA,TRBJ2-7,TRBV20-1,TRBD2,TGCAGTGCTAGTCGTCTAGCGGGTTTGGAGGGCGAGCAGTACTTC,CSASRLAGLEGEQYF
NA,TRBJ2-2,TRBV11-3,NA,TGTGCCAGCAGCCCGAGCAGGGGACTCAGGAACACCGGGGAGCTGTTTTTT,CASSPSRGLRNTGELFF
NA,TRBJ2-3,TRBV28,NA,TGTGCCAGCAGTTTAAAAAACTTTAGGCAGGGGACCGATACGCAGTATTTT,CASSLKNFRQGTDTQYF
NA,TRBJ2-3,TRBV3-1,NA,TGTGCCAGCAGCCAATGGAGCGACACAGATACGCAGTATTTT,CASSQWSDTDTQYF
medium-sized,TRBJ2-1,TRBV5-4,NA,TGTGCCAGCAGTTGGGCCCTGCGGGGCGGCTCCTACAATGAGCAGTTCTTC,CASSWALRGGSYNEQFF
NA,TRBJ2-1,TRBV23-1,TRBD1,TGCGCCAGCAGCCATCCCCCGACAGGGAATGAGCAGTTCTTC,CASSHPPTGNEQFF
medium-sized,TRBJ2-1,TRBV7-8,NA,TGTGCCAGCAGCCCCGGCCTGAATGAGCAGTTCTTC,CASSPGLNEQFF
NA,TRBJ2-2,TRBV24-1,TRBD1,TGTGCCACCAGTGATCCCGGGACAGGAAACACCGGGGAGCTGTTTTTT,CATSDPGTGNTGELFF
NA,TRBJ2-7,TRBV7-9,NA,TGTGCCAGCAGCACCATTCCGGGAGAAAACGACTACGAGCAGTACTTC,CASSTIPGENDYEQYF
NA,TRBJ2-7,TRBV18,NA,TGTGCCAGCTCACCACGGGTAGGGGTAACCTACGAGCAGTACTTC,CASSPRVGVTYEQYF
many,TRBJ2-1,TRBV28,TRBD2,TGTGCCAGCAGTCTAGGGGACTATCCGTTCTTC,CASSLGDYPFF
NA,TRBJ2-7,TRBV7-8,NA,TGTGCCAGCAGCCCTCGGACTTCCACCTACGAGCAGTACTTC,CASSPRTSTYEQYF
many,TRBJ1-5,TRBV29-1,NA,TGCAGCGTTGGACCGGGGGGCAATCAGCCCCAGCATTTT,CSVGPGGNQPQHF
medium-sized,TRBJ1-5,TRBV19,TRBD1,TGTGCCAGTAGCCCGGGACAGCGGGTGGCCCAGCATTTT,CASSPGQRVAQHF
NA,TRBJ2-1,TRBV15,NA,TGTGCCACCAGCAGAGAACGGATACCAGACAATGAGCAGTTCTTC,CATSRERIPDNEQFF
NA,TRBJ2-3,TRBV10-3,NA,TGTGCCATCAGTGAGTCGTTAAGCGGGGATACGCAGTATTTT,CAISESLSGDTQYF
NA,TRBJ1-1,TRBV7-9,TRBD1,TGTGCCAGCAGCCCGGGACAGGGGGTTGCTGAAGCTTTCTTT,CASSPGQGVAEAFF
NA,TRBJ1-6,TRBV6-1,TRBD1,TGTGCCAGCAGTGAAGTTTGGACAGGGAATTCACCCCTCCACTTT,CASSEVWTGNSPLHF
NA,TRBJ1-1,TRBV26,NA,TGTGCCAGCAGGGCCAGGGCACCGAACACTGAAGCTTTCTTT,CASRARAPNTEAFF
many,TRBJ1-6,TRBV19,NA,TGTGCCAGTAGCCGGACGGGGCCCCAAGGGTCCCTCCACTTT,CASSRTGPQGSLHF
medium-sized,TRBJ2-3,TRBV6-6,NA,TGTGCCAGCAGTTACCAACTGGGTAGGAGCACAGATACGCAGTATTTT,CASSYQLGRSTDTQYF
medium-sized,TRBJ2-7,TRBV6-2/TRBV6-3,NA,TGTGCCAGCAGTCCGGTGGACAGACCACCCTACGAGCAGTACTTC,CASSPVDRPPYEQYF
NA,TRBJ2-5,TRBV20-1,NA,TGCAGTGCATGGAGGCAGCAAGAGACCCAGTACTTC,CSAWRQQETQYF
NA,TRBJ1-5,TRBV28,NA,TGTGCCAGCGGAGGCATTACTAGCAATCAGCCCCAGCATTTT,CASGGITSNQPQHF
NA,TRBJ1-3,TRBV3-1,NA,TGTGCCAGCAGCCAAGCCCGTGGGGCTACTGGAAACACCATATATTTT,CASSQARGATGNTIYF
NA,TRBJ2-5,TRBV7-6,NA,TGTGCCAGCAGCTCAAAACTAGGTCGTCAAGAGACCCAGTACTTC,CASSSKLGRQETQYF
NA,TRBJ2-7,TRBV28,TRBD2,TGTGCCAGCAGTAAGACGGGAGGGTTCGACGAGCAGTACTTC,CASSKTGGFDEQYF
NA,TRBJ1-1,TRBV5-1,NA,TGCGCCAGCAGCTTTAAAGAGAACACTGAAGCTTTCTTT,CASSFKENTEAFF
NA,TRBJ2-5,TRBV7-3,TRBD2,TGTGCCAGCAGCCCTGGACTAGCGGGATTAACAGAGACCCAGTACTTC,CASSPGLAGLTETQYF
once,TRBJ2-5,TRBV6-2/TRBV6-3,NA,TGTGCCAGCAATAAATTGCAGGGGGGAAGGCAAGAGACCCAGTACTTC,CASNKLQGGRQETQYF
NA,TRBJ1-2,TRBV19,NA,TGTGCCAGTAGTCCTTGGCCGGCTCGGGGCTATGGCTACACCTTC,CASSPWPARGYGYTF
NA,TRBJ2-7,TRBV27,NA,TGTGCCTCAGGGGGGGGTAGCTCCTACGAGCAGTACTTC,CASGGGSSYEQYF
few,TRBJ1-2,TRBV24-1,TRBD1,TGTGCCACCAAGGGACAGGGGTACTATGGCTACACCTTC,CATKGQGYYGYTF
many,TRBJ1-4,TRBV11-2,TRBD1,TGTGCCAGCAGCTTAGGACAGGGGAGTGAAAAACTGTTTTTT,CASSLGQGSEKLFF
NA,TRBJ1-5,TRBV5-5,NA,TGTGCCAGCAGCCTTAGCACAGCTGGGAGGAATCAGCCCCAGCATTTT,CASSLSTAGRNQPQHF
NA,TRBJ1-2,TRBV6-1,TRBD1,TGTGCCAGCAGGGAGACAGGGTCCTATGGCTACACCTTC,CASRETGSYGYTF
many,TRBJ1-3,TRBV7-2,NA,TGTGCCAGCAGCCGGAGGGGGTCTGGAAACACCATATATTTT,CASSRRGSGNTIYF
NA,TRBJ1-6,TRBV7-2,NA,TGTGCCAGCAGCTTGCGGGTCAGGGGCGATTCACCCCTCCACTTT,CASSLRVRGDSPLHF
NA,TRBJ1-3,TRBV14,NA,TGTGCCAGCAGCCAAGAATCTTTCCCGGGTCGCTCTGGAAACACCATATATTTT,CASSQESFPGRSGNTIYF
NA,TRBJ2-7,TRBV20-1,NA,TGCAGTGCTAGAGAGCCCCAATTAGGGTACGAGCAGTACTTC,CSAREPQLGYEQYF
medium-sized,TRBJ2-2,TRBV28,NA,TGTGCCAGCAGTTCCCCCGGGGGTAGTCGTAACACCGGGGAGCTGTTTTTT,CASSSPGGSRNTGELFF
once,TRBJ2-1,TRBV11-1,NA,TGTGCCAGCAGCTTAGCGCTCCTGGGTGAGCAGTTCTTC,CASSLALLGEQFF
medium-sized,TRBJ2-5,TRBV5-1,NA,TGCGCCAGCAGCTCCGGGACATATCAAGAGACCCAGTACTTC,CASSSGTYQETQYF
medium-sized,TRBJ1-2,TRBV19,NA,TGTGCCATCCAAGACGGAGGGCATGGCTATGGCTACACCTTC,CAIQDGGHGYGYTF
NA,TRBJ2-1,TRBV3-1,TRBD2,TGTGCCAGCAGCCAAGCCGGGACTAGCGGAAGGAATGAGCAGTTCTTC,CASSQAGTSGRNEQFF
NA,TRBJ2-3,TRBV11-2,NA,TGTGCCAGCAGCTTCTCGTTCACAGATACGCAGTATTTT,CASSFSFTDTQYF
NA,TRBJ2-1,TRBV24-1,TRBD2,TGTGCCACCAGTGAAACACTAGCGGGAGTGGTCAATGAGCAGTTCTTC,CATSETLAGVVNEQFF